This T cell receptor beta chain was captured by sequencing in a study of blood T cell repertoires in COVID-19. Study overall: The United States, Italy and Spain were the sources of the acute and convalescent COVID-19 samples. Sources were T cells, B-cell-depleted T cells, or PBMCs; the material itself was cDNA or gDNA.

The V and J ends lost 1 base and 3 bases, in that order; junction bases with no gene match: 5. Germline values: CDR1 SGHAT, CDR2 FQDESV (reference sequence). CDR3 length equals 15 residues. This clone was found once. Repertoires were generated with immunoSEQ multiplex PCR, while TCRdb's copy carries only in-frame clones and drops some. Of about 210,000 clones listed, approximately 90% are singletons. V usage is TRBV11-1 and J usage is TRBJ2-7, with 8 bases matching TRBD2. The TCR was taken from a man aged 35 to 55 with acute or convalescent COVID-19. Sample: peripheral blood. CDR3 protein: CASSLEGLAGYEQYF. Written as DNA, the CDR3 is TGTGCCAGCAGCTTAGAAGGTCTAGCGGGCTACGAGCAGTACTTC.